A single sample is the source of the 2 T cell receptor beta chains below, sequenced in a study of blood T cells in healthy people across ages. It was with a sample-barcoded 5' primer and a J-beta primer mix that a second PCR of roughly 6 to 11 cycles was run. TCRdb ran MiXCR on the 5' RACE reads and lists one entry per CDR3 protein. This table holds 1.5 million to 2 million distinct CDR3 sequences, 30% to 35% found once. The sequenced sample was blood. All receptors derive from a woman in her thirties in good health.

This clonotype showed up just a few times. Here the CDR3 DNA reads TGTGCCAGCAGCTTTCATAGAACGGGGATTGGAGTCAAAAACATTCAGTACTTC. Translating it yields CASSFHRTGIGVKNIQYF. The genes are TRBV7-8 and TRBJ2-4; maybe TRBD2 (5 bases). This CDR3 contains 18 residues. Germline CDR1 is SGHVS and CDR2 is FQNEAQ. Trimming cost V 3 bases and J 3 bases, with 21 bases left between them.

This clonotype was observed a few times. The CDR3 sequence is CASSKARSSLYEQYF. DNA for the CDR3: TGTGCCAGCAGCAAAGCGCGGTCTAGCCTCTACGAGCAGTACTTC. The chain recombines TRBV21-1 with TRBJ2-7; TRBD2, the D gene given by the table, was not confirmed from the DNA. TRBV21-1 is described as a pseudogene. The CDR3 has 15 amino acids.